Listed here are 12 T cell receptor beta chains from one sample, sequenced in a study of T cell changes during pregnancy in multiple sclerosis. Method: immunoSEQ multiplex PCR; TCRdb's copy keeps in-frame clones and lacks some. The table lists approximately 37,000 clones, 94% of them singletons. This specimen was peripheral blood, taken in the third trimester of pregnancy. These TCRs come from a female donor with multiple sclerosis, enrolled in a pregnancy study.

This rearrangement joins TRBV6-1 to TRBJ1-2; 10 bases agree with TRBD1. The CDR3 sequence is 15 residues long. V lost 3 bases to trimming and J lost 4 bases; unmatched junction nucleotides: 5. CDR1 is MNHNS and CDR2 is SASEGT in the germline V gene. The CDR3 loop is CASSDRTGGFYGYTF. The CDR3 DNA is TGTGCCAGCAGTGACCGGACAGGGGGTTTCTATGGCTACACCTTC.

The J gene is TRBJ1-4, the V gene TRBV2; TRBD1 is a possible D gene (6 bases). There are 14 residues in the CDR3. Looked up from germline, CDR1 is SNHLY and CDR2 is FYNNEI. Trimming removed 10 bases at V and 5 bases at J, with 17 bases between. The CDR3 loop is CATVLQGVNEKLFF. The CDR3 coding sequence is TGTGCCACCGTTTTACAGGGTGTAAATGAAAAACTGTTTTTT.

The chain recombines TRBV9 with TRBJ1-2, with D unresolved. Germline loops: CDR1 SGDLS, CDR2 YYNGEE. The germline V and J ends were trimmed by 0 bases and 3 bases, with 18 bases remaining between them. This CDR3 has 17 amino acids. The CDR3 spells CASSVGGGVGKHYGYTF. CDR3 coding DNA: TGTGCCAGCAGCGTAGGCGGCGGGGTGGGGAAACACTATGGCTACACCTTC. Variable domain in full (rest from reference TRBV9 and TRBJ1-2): DSGVTQTPKHLITATGQRVTLRCSPRSGDLSVYWYQQSLDQGLQFLIQYYNGEERAKGNILERFSAQQFPDLHSELNLSSLELGDSALYFCASSVGGGVGKHYGYTFGSGTRLTVV.

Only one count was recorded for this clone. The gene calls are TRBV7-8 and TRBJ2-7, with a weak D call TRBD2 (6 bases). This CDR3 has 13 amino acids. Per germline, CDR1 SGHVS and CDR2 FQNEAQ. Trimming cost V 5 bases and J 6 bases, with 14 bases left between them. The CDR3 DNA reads TGTGCCAGCAGCCGGGGTGGAGGGATCGAGCAGTACTTC. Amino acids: CASSRGGGIEQYF.

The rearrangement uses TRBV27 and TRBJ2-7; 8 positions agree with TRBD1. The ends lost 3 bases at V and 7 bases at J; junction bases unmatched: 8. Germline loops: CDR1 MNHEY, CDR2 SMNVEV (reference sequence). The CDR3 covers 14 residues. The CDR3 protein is CASSFMGRGREQYF. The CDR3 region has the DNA TGTGCCAGCAGTTTTATGGGCAGGGGGCGTGAGCAGTACTTC.

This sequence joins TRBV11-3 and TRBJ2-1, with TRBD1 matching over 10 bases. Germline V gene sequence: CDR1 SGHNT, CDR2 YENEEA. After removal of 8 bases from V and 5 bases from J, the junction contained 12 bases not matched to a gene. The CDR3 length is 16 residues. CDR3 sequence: CASSRRSGTGDNEQFF. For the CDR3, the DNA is TGTGCCAGCTCCCGGCGGTCCGGGACAGGGGACAATGAGCAGTTCTTC.

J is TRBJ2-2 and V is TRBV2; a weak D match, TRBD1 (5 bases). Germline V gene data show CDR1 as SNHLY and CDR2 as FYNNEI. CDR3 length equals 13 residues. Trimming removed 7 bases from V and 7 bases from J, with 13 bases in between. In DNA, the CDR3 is TGTGCCAGCATCTCGGACCAGGGCGGGGAGCTGTTTTTT. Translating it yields CASISDQGGELFF.

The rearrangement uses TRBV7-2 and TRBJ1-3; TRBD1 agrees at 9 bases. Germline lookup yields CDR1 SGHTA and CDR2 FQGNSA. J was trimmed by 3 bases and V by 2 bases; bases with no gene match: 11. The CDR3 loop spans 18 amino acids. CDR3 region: CASSLYLGTGTGGNTIYF. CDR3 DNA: TGTGCCAGCAGCTTATATCTCGGGACAGGGACGGGTGGAAACACCATATATTTT.

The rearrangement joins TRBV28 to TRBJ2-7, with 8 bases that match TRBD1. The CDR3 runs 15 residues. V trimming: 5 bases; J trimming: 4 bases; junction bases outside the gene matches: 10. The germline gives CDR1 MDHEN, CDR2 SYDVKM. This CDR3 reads CASSPPRTGTYEQYF. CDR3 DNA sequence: TGTGCCAGCAGTCCCCCCCGGACAGGGACTTACGAGCAGTACTTC.

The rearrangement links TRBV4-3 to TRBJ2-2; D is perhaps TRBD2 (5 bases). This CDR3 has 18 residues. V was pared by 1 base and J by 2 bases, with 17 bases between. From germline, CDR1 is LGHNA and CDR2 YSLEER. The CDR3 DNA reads TGCGCCAGCAGCCAAGTTTTAAACGGGGAAGGCAACACCGGGGAGCTGTTTTTT. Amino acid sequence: CASSQVLNGEGNTGELFF.

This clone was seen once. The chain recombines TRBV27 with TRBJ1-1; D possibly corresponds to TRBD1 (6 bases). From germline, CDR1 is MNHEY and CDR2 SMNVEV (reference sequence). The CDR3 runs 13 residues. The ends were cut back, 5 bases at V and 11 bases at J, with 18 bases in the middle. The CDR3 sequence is CASSPRDISGAFF. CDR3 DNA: TGTGCCAGCAGTCCTCGGGACATCTCGGGGGCTTTCTTT.

In nucleotides, the CDR3 is TGTGCCAGTAGTCTCCGACAGTACACCGGGGAGCTGTTTTTT. It codes for CASSLRQYTGELFF. The chain recombines TRBV19 with TRBJ2-2; D possibly corresponds to TRBD1 (5 bases). The CDR3 runs 14 residues. In germline, CDR1 is LNHDA, CDR2 SQIVND (reference sequence). V dropped 5 bases and J dropped 3 bases, with 10 bases sitting between them.